The sequence of this TCR beta chain was determined in a study of cytomegalovirus exposure and HLA in healthy donors. Across the whole study: As released early, the data held 70 million to 95 million unique TCRs from HLA-typed donors. Across 300 to 400 genotyped donors, approximately 81% landed in the Caucasian-associated ancestry cluster. Findings of the study overall: What was likely a sequencing artifact was a cluster of highly shared sequence variants. Most TCR sequences were rare, but some public TCRs occurred in many donors.

About this clone: What it binds is unknown.

CDR1 LNHDA and CDR2 SQIVND come from the germline V gene (reference sequence). V lost 11 bases and J 0 bases, leaving 18 bases between the germline ends. The CDR3 runs 15 residues. Amplification used 60 Vbeta primers and 13 Jbeta primers. Clones were sequenced by immunoSEQ multiplex PCR, and TCRdb holds only the in-frame ones, with some missing. The table shows about 190,000 clones, with roughly 85% occurring only once. Specimen: PBMCs. The chain couples TRBV19 to TRBJ2-3, with D perhaps TRBD1 (7 bases). The sequence was collected from a boy aged 2-15 years in good health and CMV-seronegative. The CDR3 DNA follows: TGTGCCGGAGGGGGCACCCTTGGAAGCACAGATACGCAGTATTTT. As protein: CAGGGTLGSTDTQYF.